This is a list of T cell receptor beta chains from one sample in a study of patients and donors after allogeneic stem cell transplantation. One entry per CDR3 protein results from TCRdb running MiXCR on the RT-PCR reads. The sample consists of about 960,000 distinct CDR3 sequences, approximately 18% of them appearing once. Sequenced sample: blood, either unsorted or a sorted T cell fraction (not recorded which). The source is a human donor who was either an allogeneic HSCT recipient or a stem cell or donor lymphocyte infusion donor (not recorded which). It is not recorded whose cells these are; they may come from a transplant donor. Each CDR3 is given without its conserved first and last residue. A D gene is named only where the DNA matches it firmly. Part of the rows lack a size; the others show once, few, many or a class for expanded clones.

V	length	size	D	J	CDR3
TRBV7-9	13	few	TRBD1	TRBJ2-7	ASRFTGGANYEQY
TRBV12-3/TRBV12-4	14	few	-	TRBJ2-5	ASSNPGSGIQETQY
TRBV5-1	11	-	TRBD1	TRBJ1-5	ASTSRGNQPQH
TRBV25-1	16	few	TRBD1	TRBJ1-2	ASRKETGTGSFNYGYT
TRBV4-3	13	few	TRBD2	TRBJ2-5	ASSPYLAGLETQY
TRBV29-1	11	-	-	TRBJ1-6	SVRQGINSPLH
TRBV9	13	-	TRBD2	TRBJ2-1	ASSVEAHGRDEQF
TRBV5-1	10	few	-	TRBJ1-4	ASRPDGEKLF
TRBV20-1	11	once	-	TRBJ2-7	SASRSETYEQY
TRBV12-3/TRBV12-4	12	few	-	TRBJ1-5	ASSLWQNNQPQH
TRBV20-1	11	-	-	TRBJ1-1	SARNPGATEAF
TRBV7-2	13	few	-	TRBJ1-6	ASSREGFGNSPLH
TRBV4-3	12	few	-	TRBJ1-1	ASSPKRERTEAF
TRBV9	12	-	-	TRBJ1-2	ASSVSGREHGYT
TRBV12-3/TRBV12-4	10	many	-	TRBJ2-1	ASSFDVGEQF
TRBV6-1	11	few	TRBD1	TRBJ1-1	ASTRGTGTEAF
TRBV7-8	14	-	-	TRBJ2-5	ASSLALRGGRETQY
TRBV10-3	15	-	-	TRBJ2-5	AISRPLAEGGQETQY
TRBV5-6	12	-	-	TRBJ2-5	ASSPPQGLETQY
TRBV9	13	-	TRBD2	TRBJ2-5	ASSPGTSGGKSQY
TRBV7-3	12	few	-	TRBJ2-2	ASNPSGNTGELF
TRBV20-1	12	-	-	TRBJ1-6	SAYSGLYNSPLH
TRBV5-1	17	few	-	TRBJ2-1	ASSKARRVTTTSYNEQF
TRBV4-1	11	-	-	TRBJ2-5	ASQAWLGETQY
TRBV7-9	13	few	-	TRBJ2-7	ASSRSGGGTGEQY
TRBV24-1	12	few	TRBD1	TRBJ2-1	ATSDRWQGATQF
TRBV5-6	13	few	-	TRBJ2-1	ASSLRDVAYNEQF
TRBV12-3/TRBV12-4	13	many	-	TRBJ2-5	ASRPHGIGVETQY
TRBV5-1	13	few	-	TRBJ1-4	ASSLLGKGGEKLF
TRBV20-1	11	few	-	TRBJ2-7	SARVRGYYEQY
TRBV5-1	18	-	TRBD1	TRBJ2-7	ASSIRTGTGGARRSYEQY
TRBV6-4	13	few	-	TRBJ2-2	ASRADHLVAGELF
TRBV4-1	12	few	-	TRBJ1-5	ASSPALGGKPQH
TRBV11-1	16	few	TRBD1	TRBJ2-1	ASSSTRTGGASYNEQF
TRBV5-1	13	-	TRBD2	TRBJ2-1	ASSLEVAGPREQF
TRBV25-1	15	-	-	TRBJ2-3	ASSEYRGGGFTDTQY
TRBV10-3	15	few	-	TRBJ2-7	AISDSSSGRGSYEQY
TRBV12-3/TRBV12-4	12	many	TRBD2	TRBJ2-7	ASSLGDYPYEQY
TRBV5-1	14	-	-	TRBJ2-1	ASSLSAERLYNEQF
TRBV11-3	14	-	TRBD2	TRBJ2-7	ASSKLAGSPSYEQY
TRBV20-1	11	-	-	TRBJ1-1	SARGQDVGKAF
TRBV11-2	13	-	-	TRBJ2-7	ASSLGRGNLHEQY
TRBV5-1	16	few	TRBD2	TRBJ2-3	ASNGVGLAGVGADTQY
TRBV20-1	14	few	-	TRBJ1-4	SARRLFPEANEKLF
TRBV6-5	15	-	-	TRBJ2-1	ASSYSSSGGGKNEQF
TRBV28	11	-	-	TRBJ1-1	ARYGQTNTEAF
TRBV29-1	14	few	-	TRBJ2-6	SVEGSARSGANVLT
TRBV7-9	14	-	TRBD1	TRBJ1-2	ASSDTTGGPYYGYT
TRBV30	9	-	TRBD2	TRBJ2-1	AWSVLAEQF
TRBV20-1	15	-	TRBD2	TRBJ2-1	SARPTLLAVSYNEQF
TRBV14	12	few	-	TRBJ2-7	ASSYGPLSYEQY
TRBV7-8	12	many	-	TRBJ2-1	ASSYRVGDNEQF